The rows below give T cell receptor beta chains drawn from one sample of a study of cytomegalovirus exposure and HLA in healthy donors. The data were produced by immunoSEQ multiplex PCR, yet TCRdb's version contains in-frame clones alone and is incomplete. The sample includes hundreds of thousands of clones, more than 75% of them seen just once. The sample consisted of PBMCs. The receptors here all came from a woman in her late teens or twenties in good health and CMV-seropositive. Both conserved end residues are part of each CDR3. The D gene is left open where the match is weak. A row's size may be missing; if present it is once, few, many or a size class.

J gene,V gene,D gene,clone size,CDR3 protein,CDR3 DNA
TRBJ2-7,TRBV28,TRBD2,NA,CASTSRSGLAGVPYEQYF,TGTGCCAGCACCTCCCGATCGGGACTAGCGGGAGTTCCCTACGAGCAGTACTTC
TRBJ2-7,TRBV28,TRBD1,NA,CASSRQGNYYEQYF,TGTGCCAGCAGCCGACAGGGGAATTATTACGAGCAGTACTTC
TRBJ2-3,TRBV29-1,NA,once,CSVRARQAISTDTQYF,TGCAGCGTGAGGGCTAGACAGGCGATCTCCACAGATACGCAGTATTTT
TRBJ1-1,TRBV9,NA,NA,CASNERGPGTEAFF,TGTGCCAGCAATGAGCGGGGGCCGGGCACTGAAGCTTTCTTT
TRBJ1-2,TRBV6-6,TRBD1,NA,CASSRNRGGYGYTF,TGTGCCAGCAGTAGAAACAGGGGAGGATATGGCTACACCTTC
TRBJ1-2,TRBV5-1,NA,NA,CASNPLGVGGYTF,TGCGCCAGCAACCCCCTAGGCGTAGGTGGCTACACCTTC
TRBJ2-2,TRBV13,TRBD2,few,CASSGEGPELFF,TGTGCCAGCAGCGGGGAGGGGCCGGAGCTGTTTTTT
TRBJ1-1,TRBV6-5,NA,NA,CASSPTGRINTEAFF,TGTGCCAGCAGTCCGACAGGACGAATAAACACTGAAGCTTTCTTT
TRBJ2-3,TRBV9,TRBD2,NA,CASSPLAGGTDTQYF,TGTGCCAGCAGCCCCCTAGCGGGAGGCACAGATACGCAGTATTTT
TRBJ2-5,TRBV4-1,TRBD1,NA,CASSQEGTVQETQYF,TGCGCCAGCAGCCAAGAAGGGACAGTACAAGAGACCCAGTACTTC
TRBJ1-2,TRBV27,TRBD1,few,CASSTSRGNYGYTF,TGTGCCAGCAGCACGAGCAGGGGGAACTATGGCTACACCTTC
TRBJ1-1,TRBV6-1,NA,once,CASRGGVGWNTEAFF,TGTGCCAGCAGGGGGGGGGTTGGGTGGAACACTGAAGCTTTCTTT
TRBJ1-5,TRBV28,NA,NA,CASTQTASGGRPQHF,TGTGCCAGCACCCAAACCGCGTCCGGGGGTCGGCCCCAGCATTTT
TRBJ2-6,TRBV5-1,TRBD1,NA,CASSRDRGMASGANVLTF,TGCGCCAGCAGTCGTGACAGGGGAATGGCCTCTGGGGCCAACGTCCTGACTTTC
TRBJ1-2,TRBV29-1,NA,once,CSVDRSMFYNYGYTF,TGCAGCGTTGACAGATCCATGTTTTATAACTATGGCTACACCTTC
TRBJ1-5,TRBV5-6,NA,NA,CASSLDREPGNQPQHF,TGTGCCAGCAGCTTGGACAGGGAACCTGGCAATCAGCCCCAGCATTTT
TRBJ2-3,TRBV15,TRBD2,many,CATSRLAGGPDTQYF,TGTGCCACCAGCAGACTAGCGGGAGGGCCGGATACGCAGTATTTT
TRBJ2-3,TRBV6-1,NA,NA,CASEGRLDRYF,TGTGCCAGTGAAGGTAGACTGGATCGCTATTTT
TRBJ2-7,TRBV27,NA,NA,CASRGLYPHEQYF,TGTGCCAGCAGGGGACTGTACCCCCACGAGCAGTACTTC
TRBJ1-5,TRBV6-5,NA,few,CASSRSGFQPQHF,TGTGCCAGCAGCAGATCAGGATTCCAGCCCCAGCATTTT
TRBJ2-7,TRBV30,NA,NA,CAWSVVAGQTYEQYF,TGTGCCTGGAGTGTTGTTGCAGGACAGACCTACGAGCAGTACTTC
TRBJ2-6,TRBV5-1,TRBD2,NA,CASSLAGGVSGANVLTF,TGCGCCAGCAGCTTGGCGGGGGGGGTCTCTGGGGCCAACGTCCTGACTTTC
TRBJ1-1,TRBV19,NA,NA,CASSLTGNTEAFF,TGTGCCAGTAGTCTGACAGGGAACACTGAAGCTTTCTTT
TRBJ1-1,TRBV27,NA,NA,CASSSGYGYAEAFF,TGTGCCAGCAGTTCAGGGTACGGATACGCTGAAGCTTTCTTT
TRBJ2-1,TRBV19,NA,NA,CASSSLSKGKTYNEQFF,TGTGCCAGTAGTTCCCTGTCTAAGGGGAAGACCTACAATGAGCAGTTCTTC
TRBJ1-1,TRBV28,TRBD1,once,CASSPGTGLINTEAFF,TGTGCCAGCAGCCCCGGGACAGGGCTTATCAACACTGAAGCTTTCTTT
TRBJ2-7,TRBV28,NA,NA,CASSLWRMGEQYF,TGTGCCAGCAGTTTATGGAGGATGGGCGAGCAGTACTTC
TRBJ1-2,TRBV5-1,NA,few,CASSSNRARDPGYTF,TGCGCCAGCAGCTCAAACAGGGCCCGGGACCCTGGCTACACCTTC
TRBJ1-2,TRBV5-6,TRBD1,once,CASSSLRQGHNYGYTF,TGTGCCAGCAGCTCGCTCCGACAGGGGCATAACTATGGCTACACCTTC
TRBJ2-7,TRBV4-1,NA,once,CASSQGMGPGGEQYF,TGCGCCAGCAGCCAAGGCATGGGTCCAGGTGGCGAGCAGTACTTC
TRBJ2-3,TRBV2,NA,NA,CASSLGQVATQYF,TGTGCCAGCAGCCTCGGCCAGGTGGCTACGCAGTATTTT
TRBJ1-1,TRBV28,NA,once,CASSRRQLTEAFF,TGTGCCAGCAGCCGAAGACAACTCACTGAAGCTTTCTTT
TRBJ2-7,TRBV2,NA,NA,CASLLAEQYF,TGTGCCTCCTTATTGGCCGAGCAGTACTTC